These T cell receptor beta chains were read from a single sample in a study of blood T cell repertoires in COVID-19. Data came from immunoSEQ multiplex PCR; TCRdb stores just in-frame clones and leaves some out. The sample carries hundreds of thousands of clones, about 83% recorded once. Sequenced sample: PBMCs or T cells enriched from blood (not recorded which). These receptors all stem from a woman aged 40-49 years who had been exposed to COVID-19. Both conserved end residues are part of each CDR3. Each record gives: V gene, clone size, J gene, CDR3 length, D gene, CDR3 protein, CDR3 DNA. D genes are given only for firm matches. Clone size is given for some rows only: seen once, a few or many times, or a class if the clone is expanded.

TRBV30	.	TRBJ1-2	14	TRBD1	CAWSADRGTYGYTF	TGTGCCTGGAGTGCCGACAGGGGCACCTATGGCTACACCTTC
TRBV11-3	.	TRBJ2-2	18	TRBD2	CASSPLGGGGAIAGELFF	TGTGCCAGCAGCCCCCTTGGTGGCGGGGGGGCGATCGCCGGGGAGCTGTTTTTT
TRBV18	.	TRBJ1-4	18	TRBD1	CASSLRPGTGGPNEKLFF	TGTGCCAGCTCCCTAAGACCCGGGACAGGGGGCCCTAATGAAAAACTGTTTTTT
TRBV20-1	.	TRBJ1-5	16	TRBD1	CSASSPGTGFPQPQHF	TGCAGTGCCAGTAGTCCCGGGACAGGGTTTCCCCAGCCCCAGCATTTT
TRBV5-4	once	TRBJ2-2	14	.	CASSLDGTTGELFF	TGTGCCAGCAGCTTGGACGGGACTACCGGGGAGCTGTTTTTT
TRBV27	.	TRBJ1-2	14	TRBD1	CASSLGTVGYGYTF	TGTGCCAGCAGTTTAGGGACAGTTGGCTATGGCTACACCTTC
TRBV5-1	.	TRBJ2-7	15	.	CASYPGVGALGEQYF	TGCGCCAGCTACCCAGGGGTAGGGGCCTTGGGGGAGCAGTACTTC
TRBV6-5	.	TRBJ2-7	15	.	CASSSNRDNTYEQYF	TGTGCCAGCAGCTCGAACCGGGACAACACCTACGAGCAGTACTTC
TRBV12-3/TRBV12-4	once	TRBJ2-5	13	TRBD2	CASRGGTGETQYF	TGTGCCAGCAGGGGGGGGACTGGAGAGACCCAGTACTTC
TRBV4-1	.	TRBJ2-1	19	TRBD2	CASSQGLASGGSSYNEQFF	TGCGCCAGCAGCCAAGGACTGGCTAGCGGGGGGAGCTCCTACAATGAGCAGTTCTTC
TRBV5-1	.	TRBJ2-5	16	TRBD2	CASRLAGGLRQETQYF	TGCGCCAGCAGGCTAGCGGGGGGCTTACGCCAAGAGACCCAGTACTTC
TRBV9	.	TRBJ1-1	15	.	CASSVAAEPNTEAFF	TGTGCCAGCAGCGTAGCGGCGGAGCCTAACACTGAAGCTTTCTTT
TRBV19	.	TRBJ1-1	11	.	CASSRNRAAFF	TGTGCCAGTAGTAGAAACAGGGCGGCTTTCTTT
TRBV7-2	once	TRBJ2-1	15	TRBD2	CASSWLSGGNNEQFF	TGTGCCAGCAGCTGGCTTAGCGGGGGGAACAATGAGCAGTTCTTC
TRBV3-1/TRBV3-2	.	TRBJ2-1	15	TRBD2	CASSPTSGTTNEQFF	TGTGCCAGCAGCCCGACTAGCGGTACAACTAATGAGCAGTTCTTC
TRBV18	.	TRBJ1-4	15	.	CASSPRAEADEKLFF	TGTGCCAGCTCACCCCGAGCCGAAGCGGATGAAAAACTGTTTTTT
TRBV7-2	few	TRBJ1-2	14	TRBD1	CASSAGQGDYGYTF	TGTGCCAGCAGCGCGGGACAGGGGGACTATGGCTACACCTTC
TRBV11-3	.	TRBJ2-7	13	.	CASSSRGDYEQYF	TGTGCCAGCAGCTCCAGGGGGGACTACGAGCAGTACTTC
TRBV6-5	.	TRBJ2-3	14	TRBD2	CASSSGGGTDTQYF	TGTGCCAGCAGTTCGGGGGGGGGCACAGATACGCAGTATTTT
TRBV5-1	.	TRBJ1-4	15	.	CASSPVTGGGEKLFF	TGCGCCAGCAGCCCTGTGACGGGAGGGGGTGAAAAACTGTTTTTT
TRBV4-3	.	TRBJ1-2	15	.	CASSPVIGVDYGYTF	TGCGCCAGCAGCCCCGTAATAGGGGTTGACTATGGCTACACCTTC
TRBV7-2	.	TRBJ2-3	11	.	CASSFGGTQYF	TGTGCCAGCAGCTTTGGCGGTACGCAGTATTTT
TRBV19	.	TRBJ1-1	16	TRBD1	CASSKSPRDRPIEAFF	TGTGCCAGTAGTAAGTCTCCGAGGGACAGACCTATTGAAGCTTTCTTT
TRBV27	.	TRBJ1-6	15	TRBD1	CASKPVGGAYSPLHF	TGTGCCAGCAAACCAGTAGGGGGCGCCTACTCACCCCTCCACTTT
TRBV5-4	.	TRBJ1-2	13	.	CASSLGDYYGYTF	TGTGCCAGCAGCTTGGGGGACTACTATGGCTACACCTTC
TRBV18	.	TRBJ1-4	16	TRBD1	CASSPSGTGGNEKLFF	TGTGCCAGCTCACCATCCGGGACAGGGGGTAACGAAAAACTGTTTTTT
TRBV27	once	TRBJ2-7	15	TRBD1	CASREWAGGGYEQYF	TGTGCCAGCCGTGAGTGGGCAGGGGGCGGCTACGAGCAGTACTTC